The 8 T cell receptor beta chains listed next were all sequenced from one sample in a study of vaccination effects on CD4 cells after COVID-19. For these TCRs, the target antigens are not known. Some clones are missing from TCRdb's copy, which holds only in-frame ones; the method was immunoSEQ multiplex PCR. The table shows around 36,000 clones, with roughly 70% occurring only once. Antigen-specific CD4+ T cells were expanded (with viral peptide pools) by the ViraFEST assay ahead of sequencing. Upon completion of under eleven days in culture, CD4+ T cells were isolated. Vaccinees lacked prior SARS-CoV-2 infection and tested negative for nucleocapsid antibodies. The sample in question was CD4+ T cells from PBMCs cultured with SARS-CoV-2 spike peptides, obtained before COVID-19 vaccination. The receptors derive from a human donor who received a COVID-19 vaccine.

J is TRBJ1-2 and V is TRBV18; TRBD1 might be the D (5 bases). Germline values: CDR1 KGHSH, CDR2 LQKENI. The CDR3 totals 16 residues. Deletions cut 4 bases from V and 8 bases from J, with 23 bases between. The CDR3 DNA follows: TGTGCCAGCTCACAGGTCCCGGGACGGGGGTATTTGGGCTACACCTTC. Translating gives CASSQVPGRGYLGYTF.

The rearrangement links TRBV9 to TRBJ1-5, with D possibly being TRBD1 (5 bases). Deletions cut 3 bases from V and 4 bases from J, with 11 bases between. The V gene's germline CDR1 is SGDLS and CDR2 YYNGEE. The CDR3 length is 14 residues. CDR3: CASSARGGNQPQHF. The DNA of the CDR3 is TGTGCCAGCAGCGCGAGGGGTGGGAATCAGCCCCAGCATTTT. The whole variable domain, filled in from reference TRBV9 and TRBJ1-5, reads DSGVTQTPKHLITATGQRVTLRCSPRSGDLSVYWYQQSLDQGLQFLIQYYNGEERAKGNILERFSAQQFPDLHSELNLSSLELGDSALYFCASSARGGNQPQHFGDGTRLSIL.

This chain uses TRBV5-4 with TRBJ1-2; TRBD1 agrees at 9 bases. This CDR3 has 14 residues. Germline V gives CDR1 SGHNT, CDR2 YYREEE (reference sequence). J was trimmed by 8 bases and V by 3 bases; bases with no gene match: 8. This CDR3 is CASSSRDRARGYTF. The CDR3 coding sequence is TGTGCCAGCAGCTCGAGGGACAGGGCTCGGGGCTACACCTTC.

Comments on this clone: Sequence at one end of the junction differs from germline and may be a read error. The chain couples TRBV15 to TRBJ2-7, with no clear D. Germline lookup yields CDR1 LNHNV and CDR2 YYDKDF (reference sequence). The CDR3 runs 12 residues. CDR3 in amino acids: CATSGDATGQYF. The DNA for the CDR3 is TGTGCCACCAGCGGAGACGCTACGGGGCAGTACTTC.

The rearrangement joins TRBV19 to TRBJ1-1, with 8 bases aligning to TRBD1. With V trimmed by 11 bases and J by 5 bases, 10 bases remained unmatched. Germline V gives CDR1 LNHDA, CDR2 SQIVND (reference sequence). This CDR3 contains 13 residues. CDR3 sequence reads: CAVRTGLRTEAFF. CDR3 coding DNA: TGTGCCGTTCGGACAGGGCTGAGGACTGAAGCTTTCTTT.

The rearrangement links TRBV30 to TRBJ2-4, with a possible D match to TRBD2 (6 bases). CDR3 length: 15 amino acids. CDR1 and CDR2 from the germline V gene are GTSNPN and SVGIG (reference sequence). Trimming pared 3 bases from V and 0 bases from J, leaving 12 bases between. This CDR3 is CAWSSSELAKNIQYF. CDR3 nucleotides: TGTGCCTGGAGCTCTAGCGAACTAGCCAAAAACATTCAGTACTTC. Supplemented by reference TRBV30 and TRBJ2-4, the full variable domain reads SQTIHQWPATLVQPVGSPLSLECTVEGTSNPNLYWYRQAAGRGLQLLFYSVGIGQISSEVPQNLSASRPQDRQFILSSKKLLLSDSGFYLCAWSSSELAKNIQYFGAGTRLSVL.

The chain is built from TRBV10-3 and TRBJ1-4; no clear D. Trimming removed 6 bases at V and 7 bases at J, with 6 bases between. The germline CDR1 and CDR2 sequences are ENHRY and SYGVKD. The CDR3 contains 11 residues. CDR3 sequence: CAIRSSEKLFF. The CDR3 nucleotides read TGTGCCATCAGGAGTAGTGAAAAACTGTTTTTT.

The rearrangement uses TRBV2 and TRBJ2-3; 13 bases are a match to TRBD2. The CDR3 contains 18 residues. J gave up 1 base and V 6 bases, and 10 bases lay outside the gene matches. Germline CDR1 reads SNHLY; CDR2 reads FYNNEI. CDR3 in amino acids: CASRYPGGTSGGTDTQYF. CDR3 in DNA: TGTGCCAGCAGGTACCCCGGCGGGACTAGCGGGGGCACAGATACGCAGTATTTT.